Listed here are 30 T cell receptor beta chains from one sample, sequenced in a study of blood T cell repertoires in COVID-19. Data came from immunoSEQ multiplex PCR; TCRdb stores just in-frame clones and leaves some out. The sample carries about 220,000 clones, roughly 85% recorded once. Material: peripheral blood. The receptors stem from a woman in her thirties or forties with active or convalescent COVID-19.

The rearrangement links TRBV20-1 to TRBJ2-1; 11 nucleotides align to TRBD2. CDR1 DFQATT and CDR2 SNEGSKA come from the germline V gene (reference sequence). J lost 7 bases, V lost 3 bases, and 17 bases had no gene match. The CDR3 consists of 18 residues. The CDR3 sequence is CSASEFSKTSGERNEQFF. In DNA form, the CDR3 reads TGCAGTGCTAGTGAGTTCTCGAAGACTAGCGGGGAGCGGAATGAGCAGTTCTTC.

The chain joins TRBV18 to TRBJ2-2; TRBD2 agrees at 11 bases. The CDR3 length is 18 residues. Germline lookup yields CDR1 KGHSH and CDR2 LQKENI. The junction had 9 bases not matched to a gene; V was cut back by 2 bases and J by 4 bases. Written as DNA, the CDR3 is TGTGCCAGCTCACCATCCCCCACGGGACTAGCGGTCACCGGGGAGCTGTTTTTT. This gives the protein CASSPSPTGLAVTGELFF.

This sequence joins TRBV7-9 and TRBJ2-7; no reliable D call. V was clipped by 1 base and J by 5 bases, with 9 bases between them. This CDR3 is built from 13 residues. Looked up from germline, CDR1 is SEHNR and CDR2 is FQNEAQ (reference sequence). The CDR3 DNA sequence: TGTGCCAGCAGCTTAGTTCCGGGTCACGAGCAGTACTTC. Translated: CASSLVPGHEQYF.

The chain links TRBV23-1 to TRBJ1-4; D may be TRBD1 (5 bases). TRBV23-1 is an ORF, with its function uncertain. The CDR3 totals 15 residues. Trimming shortened V by 2 bases and J by 7 bases, and 14 bases separated the two germline ends. The CDR3 here is CASSQPHRFIEKLFF. The CDR3 DNA follows: TGCGCCAGCAGTCAACCCCACAGGTTCATTGAAAAACTGTTTTTT.

The chain joins TRBV7-8 to TRBJ1-1; possible D gene TRBD1, 5 bases. V was cut by 2 bases and J by 1 base, with 8 bases left in between. Per the germline V gene, CDR1 is SGHVS and CDR2 is FQNEAQ. CDR3 length equals 14 residues. DNA of the CDR3: TGTGCCAGCAGCTTACTGGGGCAGAACACTGAAGCTTTCTTT. Translation gives CASSLLGQNTEAFF.

This chain connects TRBV18 to TRBJ1-1; 7 bases line up with TRBD1. CDR3 size: 14 residues. In germline, CDR1 is KGHSH, CDR2 LQKENI. After removal of 3 bases from V and 4 bases from J, the junction contained 5 bases not matched to a gene. CDR3 region: CASSPTGTATEAFF. The CDR3 DNA reads as TGTGCCAGCTCACCGACCGGGACAGCCACTGAAGCTTTCTTT.

This rearrangement joins TRBV2 to TRBJ2-6, with TRBD1 identical over 11 bases. Germline-derived CDR1 and CDR2 are SNHLY and FYNNEI. The J segment lost 2 bases and the V segment lost 7 bases, leaving 4 bases of the junction unmatched. The CDR3 loop spans 16 amino acids. This chain's CDR3 is CASIPGQGAGANVLTF. The CDR3 DNA reads as TGTGCCAGCATCCCGGGACAGGGGGCTGGGGCCAACGTCCTGACTTTC. The whole variable domain, filled in from reference TRBV2 and TRBJ2-6, reads EPEVTQTPSHQVTQMGQEVILRCVPISNHLYFYWYRQILGQKVEFLVSFYNNEISEKSEIFDDQFSVERPDGSNFTLKIRSTKLEDSAMYFCASIPGQGAGANVLTFGAGSRLTVL.

This chain joins TRBV12-1 and TRBJ2-1; the D call TRBD1 from the table was never checked on the DNA. TRBV12-1 is termed a pseudogene. The length of the CDR3 is 19 residues. As DNA, the CDR3 is TGTGCCAGCAGCTTTGGTCCGACGGCATCCCAGGGGGTTGACAATGAGCAGTTCTTC. As protein: CASSFGPTASQGVDNEQFF.

The CDR3 nucleotides are TGCGCCAGCAGCTCGGGGGCCTACGAGCAGTACTTC. Translation: CASSSGAYEQYF. V and J are TRBV5-1 and TRBJ2-7; D perhaps matches TRBD2 (6 bases). Germline CDR1 SGHRS, CDR2 YFSETQ. This CDR3 is 12 amino acids long. Trimming removed 3 bases at V and 2 bases at J, with 6 bases between.

The chain employs TRBV10-2 and TRBJ1-3, with D hard to call. The CDR3 length is 14 residues. Germline loops: CDR1 WSHSY, CDR2 SAAADI. The germline V and J ends were trimmed by 3 bases and 0 bases, with 6 bases remaining between them. CDR3 nucleotide sequence: TGCGCCAGCAGTGATCAGATCTCTGGAAACACCATATATTTT. Translation gives CASSDQISGNTIYF.

The V and J genes are TRBV7-2 and TRBJ2-5; 11 bases are a match to TRBD2. Germline values: CDR1 SGHTA, CDR2 FQGNSA. The ends lost 6 bases at V and 2 bases at J; junction bases unmatched: 5. The CDR3 runs 15 residues. This chain's CDR3 is CASRQGLAGQETQYF. The CDR3 nucleotides read TGTGCCAGCAGACAAGGACTAGCGGGTCAAGAGACCCAGTACTTC.

The DNA for the CDR3 is TGTGCCAGCAGCTACCGCCCCGGGACACCATTAGCAGAGACCCAGTACTTC. This translates into CASSYRPGTPLAETQYF. The rearrangement uses TRBV7-2 and TRBJ2-5; D is perhaps TRBD1 (6 bases). V was trimmed by 4 bases and J by 4 bases, leaving 22 bases between them. Germline CDR1 and CDR2: SGHTA and FQGNSA. CDR3 length: 17 amino acids.

The chain uses TRBV2 and TRBJ2-1, with TRBD2 matching over 9 bases. This CDR3 is 14 amino acids long. The V and J ends lost 3 bases and 5 bases, in that order; junction bases with no gene match: 2. CDR1 and CDR2 from the germline V gene are SNHLY and FYNNEI. The CDR3 bases are TGTGCCAGCAGTGAGGCGGGGGGGGACAATGAGCAGTTCTTC. It translates to CASSEAGGDNEQFF.

The chain combines TRBV6-5 with TRBJ2-1; TRBD2 is a possible D gene (7 bases). With 8 bases removed from V and 5 bases from J, the gap between germline ends came to 16 bases. The CDR3 loop spans 14 amino acids. The germline CDR1 and CDR2 sequences are MNHEY and SVGAGI. In nucleotides, the CDR3 is TGTGCCAGCTGGGGGGGGCTAGCGGACAATGAGCAGTTCTTC. Its protein is CASWGGLADNEQFF.

The DNA for the CDR3 is TGCGCCAGCAGCCAAGAACGAGTAGGGGGAGAAAAACTGTTTTTT. Residues: CASSQERVGGEKLFF. The chain combines TRBV4-1 with TRBJ1-4; D perhaps matches TRBD1 (6 bases). V lost 0 bases and J lost 8, with 13 bases in between. This CDR3 contains 15 residues. Germline CDR1 is MGHRA and CDR2 is YSYEKL.

The chain recombines TRBV7-2 with TRBJ1-4; D not resolved. Germline-derived CDR1 and CDR2 are SGHTA and FQGNSA. This CDR3 contains 13 residues. V was clipped by 5 bases and J by 7 bases, with 11 bases between them. The CDR3 DNA sequence: TGTGCCAGCAGCACAGATCGTGGTGAAAAACTGTTTTTT. It codes for CASSTDRGEKLFF. The full variable domain, rest sourced from reference TRBV7-2 and TRBJ1-4, is GAGVSQSPSNKVTEKGKDVELRCDPISGHTALYWYRQSLGQGLEFLIYFQGNSAPDKSGLPSDRFSAERTGGSVSTLTIQRTQQEDSAVYLCASSTDRGEKLFFGSGTQLSVL.

The V and J genes are TRBV9 and TRBJ1-3; 10 bases align to TRBD1. Germline assignment: CDR1 SGDLS and CDR2 YYNGEE. The CDR3 runs 16 residues. V shed 0 bases and J 0 bases; nucleotides not matched to a gene: 0. The CDR3 sequence: CASSVGDRGSGNTIYF. The DNA for the CDR3 is TGTGCCAGCAGCGTAGGGGACAGGGGCTCTGGAAACACCATATATTTT.

The chain combines TRBV6-5 with TRBJ1-6; TRBD1 agrees at 7 bases. Per germline, CDR1 MNHEY and CDR2 SVGAGI. CDR3 size: 14 residues. The J segment lost 7 bases and the V segment lost 8 bases, leaving 8 bases of the junction unmatched. Here the CDR3 reads CASGRDSVNSPLHF. Here the CDR3 DNA reads TGTGCCAGCGGAAGGGACAGCGTAAATTCACCCCTCCACTTT.

This clone was observed a handful of times. The rearrangement uses TRBV9 and TRBJ1-3, with 7 bases matching TRBD1. V lost 4 bases, J lost 3 bases, and 10 bases stayed unmatched. The CDR3 spans 16 residues. Germline assignment: CDR1 SGDLS and CDR2 YYNGEE. CDR3 sequence reads: CASSQTIDRDGNTIYF. The CDR3 DNA is TGTGCCAGCAGCCAGACCATAGACAGGGATGGAAACACCATATATTTT.

V is TRBV6-2 or TRBV6-3 and J is TRBJ2-3, with a tentative D call TRBD2 (6 bases). The V end lost 3 bases, the J end lost 1 base, and 11 bases lay between the germline ends. Per germline, CDR1 MNHEY and CDR2 SVGEGT. The CDR3 loop spans 15 amino acids. CDR3 amino acids: CASSYGGEGTDTQYF. The CDR3, as DNA: TGTGCCAGCAGTTATGGCGGGGAGGGCACAGATACGCAGTATTTT.

This chain connects TRBV27 to TRBJ2-3; tentative D call: TRBD2 (6 bases). This CDR3 spans 15 amino acids. The germline V and J ends were trimmed by 3 bases and 2 bases, with 12 bases remaining between them. Germline assignment: CDR1 MNHEY and CDR2 SMNVEV (reference sequence). CDR3 residues: CASSFSRRDTDTQYF. The CDR3 DNA reads as TGTGCCAGCAGTTTTAGCCGGCGGGACACAGATACGCAGTATTTT.

The chain uses TRBV6-5 and TRBJ2-7, with 7 bases aligning to TRBD1. Germline CDR1 and CDR2: MNHEY and SVGAGI. CDR3 size: 15 residues. With 3 bases clipped from V and 0 bases from J, the junction kept 5 bases outside the gene matches. As DNA, the CDR3 is TGTGCCAGCAGTTATAGGGCAGGGGGCTCCTACGAGCAGTACTTC. Translated, it gives CASSYRAGGSYEQYF.

The CDR3 region is CASSLATGDNEKLFF. DNA of the CDR3: TGTGCCAGCAGCCTCGCTACCGGTGATAATGAAAAACTGTTTTTT. The rearrangement joins TRBV4-2 to TRBJ1-4; D not resolved. CDR1 LGHNA and CDR2 YNFKEQ come from the germline V gene. Trimming left V 4 bases short and J 4 bases short, with 13 bases between. The CDR3 spans 15 residues.

This clone appeared a single time. CDR3 DNA: TGTGCCAGCAGTCATCTAGCGGTTAGCACAGATACGCAGTATTTT. It specifies CASSHLAVSTDTQYF. The chain joins TRBV6-2 or TRBV6-3 to TRBJ2-3, with 7 bases aligning to TRBD2. The length of the CDR3 is 15 residues. V shed 5 bases, J shed 0 bases, and the junction held 5 bases outside the gene matches. Germline lookup yields CDR1 MNHEY and CDR2 SVGEGT.

This clone came up once. This rearrangement joins TRBV11-3 to TRBJ2-1; 11 bases agree with TRBD2. V lost 0 bases, J lost 12 bases, and 13 bases stayed unmatched. In germline, CDR1 is SGHNT, CDR2 YENEEA. The length of the CDR3 is 17 residues. CDR3 protein: CASSLDLLAGGPLRQFF. The DNA of the CDR3 is TGTGCCAGCAGCTTAGATCTATTAGCGGGAGGGCCTTTGCGGCAGTTCTTC.

On this clone: Other nucleotide sequences in the sample specify the same CDR3. V is TRBV24-1 and J is TRBJ2-5, with 7 bases matching TRBD2. The trim removed 4 bases at V and 1 base at J, leaving 5 bases unmatched. CDR1 is KGHDR, CDR2 SFDVKD, per germline. The CDR3 covers 15 residues. The CDR3 reads CATSEPSGGQETQYF. The CDR3 DNA reads as TGTGCCACCAGTGAGCCGTCGGGGGGCCAAGAGACCCAGTACTTC.

This sequence joins TRBV10-1 and TRBJ2-1; D call uncertain. The germline V and J ends were trimmed by 3 bases and 13 bases, with 10 bases remaining between them. The CDR3 runs to 11 residues. Germline CDR1 reads WNHNN; CDR2 reads SYGVQD (reference sequence). The CDR3 loop is CASSDNYFQFF. The DNA for the CDR3 is TGCGCCAGCAGTGACAACTACTTCCAGTTCTTC.

This chain uses TRBV5-1 with TRBJ2-1; D perhaps matches TRBD2 (5 bases). V dropped 1 base and J dropped 6 bases, with 11 bases sitting between them. CDR3 size: 14 residues. Germline CDR1 and CDR2: SGHRS and YFSETQ. CDR3 nucleotides: TGCGCCAGCAGCTTGTCGGCCAGCGGCAATGAGCAGTTCTTC. This gives the protein CASSLSASGNEQFF.

The rearrangement joins TRBV6-5 to TRBJ2-5, with D possibly matching TRBD2 (6 bases). Between the trimmed V and J ends, which lost 6 bases and 5 bases, there was a span of 16 bases. The CDR3 loop spans 14 amino acids. The germline V gene has CDR1 MNHEY and CDR2 SVGAGI. CDR3 protein: CASSPGLSRETQYF. CDR3 DNA: TGTGCCAGCAGCCCGGGACTTAGTCGGGAGACCCAGTACTTC.

The chain links TRBV5-6 to TRBJ2-5; TRBD1 matches 10 bases. The CDR3 covers 17 residues. V lost 0 bases and J lost 1; bases outside the gene matches: 6. The germline CDR1 and CDR2 sequences are SGHDT and YYEEEE. This chain's CDR3 is CASSLAPWTGGQETQYF. The CDR3 nucleotides are TGTGCCAGCAGCTTGGCCCCCTGGACAGGGGGCCAAGAGACCCAGTACTTC.